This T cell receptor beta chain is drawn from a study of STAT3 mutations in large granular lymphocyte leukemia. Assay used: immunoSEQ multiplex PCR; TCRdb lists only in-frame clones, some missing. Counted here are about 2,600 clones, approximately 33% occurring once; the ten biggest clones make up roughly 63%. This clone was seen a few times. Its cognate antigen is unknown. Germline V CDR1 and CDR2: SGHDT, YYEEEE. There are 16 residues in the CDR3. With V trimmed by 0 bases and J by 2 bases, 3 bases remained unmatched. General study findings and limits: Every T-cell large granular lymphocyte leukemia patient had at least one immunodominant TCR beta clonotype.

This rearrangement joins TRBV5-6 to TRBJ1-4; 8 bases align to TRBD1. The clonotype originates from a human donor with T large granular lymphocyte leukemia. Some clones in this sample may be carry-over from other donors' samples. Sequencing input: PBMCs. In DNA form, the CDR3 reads TGTGCCAGCAGCTTGGTGACAGGGGTTACTAATGAAAAACTGTTTTTT. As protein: CASSLVTGVTNEKLFF.